These 26 T cell receptor beta chains were all obtained from the same sample, sequenced in a study of cytomegalovirus exposure and HLA in healthy donors. The primer mix had 60 Vbeta and 13 Jbeta primers. Profiling relied on immunoSEQ multiplex PCR, and the TCRdb table lists in-frame clones only, not all of them. The sample shows 100,000 or so clones, approximately 76% of them seen only once. Specimen: PBMCs. All receptors come from a man aged 25 to 40 in good health and CMV-seropositive.

This sequence joins TRBV9 and TRBJ2-5; D might be TRBD2 (5 bases). With 0 bases removed from V and 7 bases from J, the gap between germline ends came to 13 bases. The CDR3 contains 14 residues. Germline CDR1 SGDLS, CDR2 YYNGEE. The CDR3 sequence is CASSVDYLGRTQYF. CDR3 bases: TGTGCCAGCAGCGTAGACTACCTAGGGAGGACCCAGTACTTC.

The V call is TRBV19, the J call TRBJ2-7, with 9 nucleotides matching TRBD1. V lost 2 bases, J lost 2 bases, and 4 bases stayed unmatched. Germline CDR1 LNHDA, CDR2 SQIVND (reference sequence). There are 15 residues in the CDR3. The CDR3: CASSILGQGPYEQYF. The CDR3 DNA sequence: TGTGCCAGTAGTATATTGGGACAGGGTCCCTACGAGCAGTACTTC.

This chain links TRBV5-5 with TRBJ1-5; tentatively, D is TRBD1 (6 bases). The CDR3 consists of 16 residues. V lost 2 bases and J lost 0, with 12 bases in between. CDR1 SGHKS and CDR2 YYEKEE come from the germline V gene (reference sequence). This CDR3 reads CASSFVAGDSNQPQHF. In DNA form, the CDR3 reads TGTGCCAGCAGCTTTGTGGCAGGGGATAGCAATCAGCCCCAGCATTTT.

This clone was seen a handful of times. The chain uses TRBV7-2 and TRBJ2-3, with 7 nucleotides matching TRBD2. Germline V lookup: CDR1 SGHTA, CDR2 FQGNSA. V shed 3 bases, J shed 2 bases, and the junction held 2 bases outside the gene matches. This CDR3 comprises 14 residues. The CDR3 here is CASSLRGFTDTQYF. CDR3 nucleotides: TGTGCCAGCAGCTTGCGGGGGTTCACAGATACGCAGTATTTT. Filled out from reference TRBV7-2 and TRBJ2-3, the complete variable domain reads GAGVSQSPSNKVTEKGKDVELRCDPISGHTALYWYRQSLGQGLEFLIYFQGNSAPDKSGLPSDRFSAERTGGSVSTLTIQRTQQEDSAVYLCASSLRGFTDTQYFGPGTRLTVL.

A few counts support this clone. The CDR3 DNA is TGTGCCAGCAGCTTGTCCAGTACGCAGTATTTT. It codes for CASSLSSTQYF. This chain uses TRBV5-6 with TRBJ2-3; no definite D call. V was trimmed by 1 base and J by 8 bases, leaving 5 bases between them. Germline V lookup: CDR1 SGHDT, CDR2 YYEEEE. The CDR3 runs 11 residues.

The V call is TRBV19, the J call TRBJ1-1, with a tentative D call TRBD1 (5 bases). V lost 3 bases and J lost 7, with 15 bases in between. Germline V gene sequence: CDR1 LNHDA, CDR2 SQIVND (reference sequence). This CDR3 has 14 amino acids. DNA of the CDR3: TGTGCCAGTAGTATCCAGGCCGGTAGGGGTGAAGCTTTCTTT. Residues: CASSIQAGRGEAFF.

CDR3 in amino acids: CASSGRYRQNTIYF. Here the CDR3 DNA reads TGTGCCAGCAGTGGCCGATATCGACAGAACACCATATATTTT. The V gene is TRBV2, the J gene TRBJ1-3; TRBD1 is a possible D gene (5 bases). Trimming removed 4 bases at V and 7 bases at J, with 14 bases between. The germline V gene has CDR1 SNHLY and CDR2 FYNNEI. This CDR3 is built from 14 residues.

This clone showed up many times. This CDR3 reads CASSLAAGLSSGNTIYF. The CDR3 DNA reads as TGTGCCAGCAGCTTAGCCGCAGGCCTGAGCTCTGGAAACACCATATATTTT. The V gene is TRBV7-9, the J gene TRBJ1-3; no clear D. The V and J ends lost 0 bases and 0 bases respectively, with 12 bases between them. The CDR3 extends over 17 amino acids. Germline V gives CDR1 SEHNR, CDR2 FQNEAQ (reference sequence). Complete variable domain (other parts from reference TRBV7-9 and TRBJ1-3): DTGVSQNPRHKITKRGQNVTFRCDPISEHNRLYWYRQTLGQGPEFLTYFQNEAQLEKSRLLSDRFSAERPKGSFSTLEIQRTEQGDSAMYLCASSLAAGLSSGNTIYFGEGSWLTVV.

V usage is TRBV4-1 and J usage is TRBJ1-5; the D is unclear. Germline values: CDR1 MGHRA, CDR2 YSYEKL. The CDR3 has 15 residues. V dropped 0 bases and J dropped 10 bases, with 16 bases sitting between them. CDR3 coding DNA: TGCGCCAGCAGCCAAGAGGAGGGCAGCGTCAGCCCCCAGCATTTT. Encoded protein: CASSQEEGSVSPQHF.

The rearrangement links TRBV29-1 to TRBJ2-7; no firm D call. Germline V gene data show CDR1 as SQVTM and CDR2 as ANQGSEA. V lost 4 bases and J lost 0, with 10 bases in between. This CDR3 spans 13 amino acids. CDR3 DNA sequence: TGCAGCGTTGGGCAGGCAACCTCCTACGAGCAGTACTTC. Protein product: CSVGQATSYEQYF.

The chain has TRBV27 and TRBJ1-5, with D unclear. The CDR3 has 14 residues. Trimming pared 5 bases from V and 1 base from J, leaving 9 bases between. Germline V CDR1 and CDR2: MNHEY, SMNVEV (reference sequence). The CDR3, as DNA: TGTGCCAGCAGTATCAGAGGGAGCAATCAGCCCCAGCATTTT. Encoded protein: CASSIRGSNQPQHF.

The V and J genes are TRBV30 and TRBJ2-7; D possibly corresponds to TRBD2 (6 bases). Trimming took off 0 bases at V and 1 base at J, with 7 bases between the two ends. The CDR3 is 13 amino acids. Germline CDR1 and CDR2: GTSNPN and SVGIG (reference sequence). Here the CDR3 reads CAWSVGRSYEQYF. CDR3 sequence (DNA): TGTGCCTGGAGTGTTGGGAGGTCCTACGAGCAGTACTTC.

This chain links TRBV7-8 with TRBJ2-6; the match to TRBD1 covers 7 bases. J gave up 0 bases and V 5 bases, and 7 bases lay outside the gene matches. The CDR3 runs to 17 residues. Germline values: CDR1 SGHVS, CDR2 FQNEAQ. The CDR3 DNA sequence: TGTGCCAGCAGCCCCACGGGACAGTCCTCTGGGGCCAACGTCCTGACTTTC. Translating it yields CASSPTGQSSGANVLTF.

The chain links TRBV2 to TRBJ2-1; TRBD2 might be the D (6 bases). The CDR3 is 13 residues long. The germline V gene encodes CDR1 SNHLY and CDR2 FYNNEI. Deletions cut 5 bases from V and 12 bases from J, with 17 bases between. The CDR3 nucleotides are TGTGCCAGCAGTCCGAGGGCTAGCGATGTGCAGTTCTTC. Translation: CASSPRASDVQFF.

V gene TRBV19 combines with J gene TRBJ1-2, with D perhaps matching TRBD1 (6 bases). Germline lookup yields CDR1 LNHDA and CDR2 SQIVND (reference sequence). The V and J ends lost 2 bases and 4 bases respectively, with 14 bases between them. The CDR3 is 15 residues long. The CDR3: CASSIWGHPSYGYTF. For the CDR3, the DNA is TGTGCCAGTAGTATATGGGGGCATCCCAGCTATGGCTACACCTTC. The whole variable domain, remainder taken from reference TRBV19 and TRBJ1-2, is DGGITQSPKYLFRKEGQNVTLSCEQNLNHDAMYWYRQDPGQGLRLIYYSQIVNDFQKGDIAEGYSVSREKKESFPLTVTSAQKNPTAFYLCASSIWGHPSYGYTFGSGTRLTVV.

This clone has more than one count but fewer than ten. The chain employs TRBV4-1 and TRBJ2-7, with 8 bases that match TRBD2. V shed 3 bases and J 4 bases; nucleotides not matched to a gene: 8. Per the germline V gene, CDR1 is MGHRA and CDR2 is YSYEKL. This CDR3 has 15 residues. The chain's CDR3 is CASSHGRGARYEQYF. The CDR3 bases are TGCGCCAGCAGCCATGGGCGGGGGGCGAGATACGAGCAGTACTTC.

The chain joins TRBV15 to TRBJ1-1; tentative D call: TRBD1 (5 bases). V was cut by 2 bases and J by 11 bases, with 36 bases left in between. The CDR3 loop spans 20 amino acids. The germline CDR1 and CDR2 sequences are LNHNV and YYDKDF (reference sequence). CDR3 loop: CATSRLSFLDSFSVPSRAFF. The CDR3 bases are TGTGCCACCAGCAGACTCTCCTTCCTAGACAGCTTCAGCGTTCCAAGTAGGGCTTTCTTT.

The chain couples TRBV25-1 to TRBJ1-2; D possibly corresponds to TRBD1 (5 bases). Trimming removed 5 bases from V and 7 bases from J, with 17 bases in between. This CDR3 has 14 amino acids. The germline V gene has CDR1 MGHDK and CDR2 SYGVNS. The DNA for the CDR3 is TGTGCCAGCAGTTTGTCTTACGAAGGGGCTGGCTACACCTTC. Encoded protein: CASSLSYEGAGYTF.

In this sample, this clone turned up a few times. This chain links TRBV10-3 with TRBJ2-7, with TRBD1 as a possible D gene (5 bases). The CDR3 has 13 residues. CDR1 is ENHRY and CDR2 is SYGVKD in the germline V gene. Trimming took off 6 bases at V and 3 bases at J, with 12 bases between the two ends. The CDR3 protein is CAIRSPGYYEQYF. CDR3 coding DNA: TGTGCCATCAGAAGTCCAGGGTACTACGAGCAGTACTTC.

The V call is TRBV5-1, the J call TRBJ1-2; 7 bases align to TRBD1. With V trimmed by 0 bases and J by 4 bases, 9 bases remained unmatched. The CDR3 covers 16 residues. In germline, CDR1 is SGHRS, CDR2 YFSETQ. In nucleotides, the CDR3 is TGCGCCAGCAGCTTGGGGGACAGCCGTAGGAGCTATGGCTACACCTTC. Amino acids: CASSLGDSRRSYGYTF. Based on the CDR3 plus reference TRBV5-1 and TRBJ1-2, the full variable domain is KAGVTQTPRYLIKTRGQQVTLSCSPISGHRSVSWYQQTPGQGLQFLFEYFSETQRNKGNFPGRFSGRQFSNSRSEMNVSTLELGDSALYLCASSLGDSRRSYGYTFGSGTRLTVV.

The rearrangement joins TRBV6-4 to TRBJ2-5; 7 bases align to TRBD1. There are 16 residues in the CDR3. The germline V gene encodes CDR1 MRHNA and CDR2 SNTAGT. V was clipped by 6 bases and J by 1 base; unmatched bases: 11. The CDR3 loop reads CASSPGTAPFQETQYF. As DNA, the CDR3 is TGTGCCAGCAGCCCCGGGACAGCACCCTTCCAAGAGACCCAGTACTTC.

This clone has only one observation. The chain carries TRBV5-1 and TRBJ2-5; 7 nucleotides line up with TRBD1. J gave up 2 bases and V 4 bases, and 8 bases lay outside the gene matches. The germline CDR1 and CDR2 sequences are SGHRS and YFSETQ. The CDR3 is 15 residues long. CDR3 sequence: CASSPTTGWQETQYF. In nucleotides, the CDR3 is TGCGCCAGCAGCCCCACGACAGGGTGGCAAGAGACCCAGTACTTC.

The chain uses TRBV4-1 and TRBJ1-6; D is ambiguous. V shed 0 bases and J shed 7 bases, with 10 bases lying between them. Germline CDR1 MGHRA, CDR2 YSYEKL. The CDR3 runs to 15 residues. DNA of the CDR3: TGCGCCAGCAGCCAAGAGGCAGGAAACAATTCACCCCTCCACTTT. Protein sequence: CASSQEAGNNSPLHF.

The rearrangement links TRBV6-1 to TRBJ1-4; TRBD1 matches 7 bases. J was trimmed by 4 bases and V by 4 bases; bases with no gene match: 9. From germline, CDR1 is MNHNS and CDR2 SASEGT. The CDR3 is made up of 16 amino acids. In nucleotides, the CDR3 is TGTGCCAGCAGTGGGTACGACAGGGCCGTTAATGAAAAACTGTTTTTT. Translation: CASSGYDRAVNEKLFF.

This clone has only a few counts. J is TRBJ1-6 and V is TRBV18, with a possible D match to TRBD1 (5 bases). V dropped 3 bases and J dropped 7 bases, with 16 bases sitting between them. Germline V gene data show CDR1 as KGHSH and CDR2 as LQKENI. This CDR3 has 16 amino acids. The CDR3 sequence is CASSPRSGTVNSPLHF. The CDR3 DNA reads as TGTGCCAGCTCACCGCGTTCCGGGACTGTCAATTCACCCCTCCACTTT.

The DNA for the CDR3 is TGTGCCAGCAGCGTAGCTAGGGACAATCCGACTTCTGGGGCCAACGTCCTGACTTTC. Its protein product is CASSVARDNPTSGANVLTF. The rearrangement links TRBV9 to TRBJ2-6, with TRBD1 as a possible D gene (6 bases). CDR1 is SGDLS and CDR2 is YYNGEE in the germline V gene. The V end was cut by 0 bases, the J end by 1 base, with 17 bases between. The CDR3 runs 19 residues. The whole variable domain, filled in from reference TRBV9 and TRBJ2-6, reads DSGVTQTPKHLITATGQRVTLRCSPRSGDLSVYWYQQSLDQGLQFLIQYYNGEERAKGNILERFSAQQFPDLHSELNLSSLELGDSALYFCASSVARDNPTSGANVLTFGAGSRLTVL.